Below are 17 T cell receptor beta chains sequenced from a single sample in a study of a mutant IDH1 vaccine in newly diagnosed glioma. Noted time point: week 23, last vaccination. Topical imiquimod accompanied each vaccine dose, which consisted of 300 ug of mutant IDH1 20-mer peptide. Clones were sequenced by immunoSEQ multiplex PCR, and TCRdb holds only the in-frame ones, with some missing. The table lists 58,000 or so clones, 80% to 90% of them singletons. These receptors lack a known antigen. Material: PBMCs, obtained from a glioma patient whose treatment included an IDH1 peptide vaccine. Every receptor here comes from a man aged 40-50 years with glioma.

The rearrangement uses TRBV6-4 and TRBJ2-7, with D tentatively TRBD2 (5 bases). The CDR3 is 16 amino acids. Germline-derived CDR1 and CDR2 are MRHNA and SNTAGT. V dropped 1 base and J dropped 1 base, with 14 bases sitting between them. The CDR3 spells CASSDLTGIHSYEQYF. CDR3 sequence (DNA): TGTGCCAGCAGTGACTTGACCGGGATCCATTCCTACGAGCAGTACTTC.

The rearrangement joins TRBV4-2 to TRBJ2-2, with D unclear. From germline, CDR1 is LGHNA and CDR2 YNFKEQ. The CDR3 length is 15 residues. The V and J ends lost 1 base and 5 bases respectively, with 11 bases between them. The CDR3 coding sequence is TGTGCCAGCAGCCAAGGGTGGAGCCAAACCGGGGAGCTGTTTTTT. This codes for CASSQGWSQTGELFF.

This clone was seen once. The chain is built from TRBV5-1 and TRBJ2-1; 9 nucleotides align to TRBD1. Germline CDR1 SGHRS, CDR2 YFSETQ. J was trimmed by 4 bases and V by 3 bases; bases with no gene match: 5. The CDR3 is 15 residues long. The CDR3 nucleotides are TGCGCCAGCAGCTCCGGGACAGGGCCTTACAATGAGCAGTTCTTC. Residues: CASSSGTGPYNEQFF.

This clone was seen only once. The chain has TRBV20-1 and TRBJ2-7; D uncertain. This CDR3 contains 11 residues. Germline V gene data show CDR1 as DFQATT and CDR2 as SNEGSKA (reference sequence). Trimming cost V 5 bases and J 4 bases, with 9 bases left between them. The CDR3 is CSARSLYEQYF. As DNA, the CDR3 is TGCAGTGCTCGCTCACTATACGAGCAGTACTTC.

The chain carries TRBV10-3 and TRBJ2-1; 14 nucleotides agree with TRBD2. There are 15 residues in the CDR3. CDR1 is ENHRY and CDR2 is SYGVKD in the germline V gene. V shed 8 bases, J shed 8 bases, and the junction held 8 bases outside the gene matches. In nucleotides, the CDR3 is TGTGCCATCGGCCAGACTAGCGGGGGGGTCGATGAGCAGTTCTTC. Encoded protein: CAIGQTSGGVDEQFF.

The CDR3 loop reads CASSLMAGRADGELFF. In nucleotides, the CDR3 is TGTGCCAGCAGCTTAATGGCCGGGAGGGCCGACGGGGAGCTGTTTTTT. J is TRBJ2-2 and V is TRBV7-9, with 8 bases matching TRBD2. V trimming: 2 bases; J trimming: 7 bases; junction bases outside the gene matches: 9. The CDR3 extends over 16 amino acids. The germline gives CDR1 SEHNR, CDR2 FQNEAQ (reference sequence).

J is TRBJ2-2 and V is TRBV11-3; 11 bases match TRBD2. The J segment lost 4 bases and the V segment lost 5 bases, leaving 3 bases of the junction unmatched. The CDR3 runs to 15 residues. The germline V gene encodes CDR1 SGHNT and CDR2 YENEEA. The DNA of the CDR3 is TGTGCCAGCAGCCCAGGGACTAGCGGCACCGGGGAGCTGTTTTTT. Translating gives CASSPGTSGTGELFF.

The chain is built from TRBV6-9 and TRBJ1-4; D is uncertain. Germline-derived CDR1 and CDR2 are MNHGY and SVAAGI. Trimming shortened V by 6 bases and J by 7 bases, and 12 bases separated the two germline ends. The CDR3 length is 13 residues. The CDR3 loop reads CASRPDEGEKLFF. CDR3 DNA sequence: TGTGCCAGCAGACCGGACGAGGGTGAAAAACTGTTTTTT.

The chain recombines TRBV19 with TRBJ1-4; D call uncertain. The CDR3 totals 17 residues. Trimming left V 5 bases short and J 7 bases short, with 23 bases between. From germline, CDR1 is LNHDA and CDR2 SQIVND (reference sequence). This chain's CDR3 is CASSPTKTSSSFEKLFF. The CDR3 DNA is TGTGCCAGTAGTCCAACGAAAACCAGCTCTTCGTTTGAAAAACTGTTTTTT.

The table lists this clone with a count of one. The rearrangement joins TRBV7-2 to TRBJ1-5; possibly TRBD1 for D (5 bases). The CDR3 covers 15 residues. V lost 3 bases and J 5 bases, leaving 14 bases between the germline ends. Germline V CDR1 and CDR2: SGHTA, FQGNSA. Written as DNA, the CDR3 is TGTGCCAGCAGCTTCATGTGGGGGGGGGATCAGCCCCAGCATTTT. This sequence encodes CASSFMWGGDQPQHF. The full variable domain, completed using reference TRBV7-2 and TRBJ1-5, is GAGVSQSPSNKVTEKGKDVELRCDPISGHTALYWYRQSLGQGLEFLIYFQGNSAPDKSGLPSDRFSAERTGGSVSTLTIQRTQQEDSAVYLCASSFMWGGDQPQHFGDGTRLSIL.

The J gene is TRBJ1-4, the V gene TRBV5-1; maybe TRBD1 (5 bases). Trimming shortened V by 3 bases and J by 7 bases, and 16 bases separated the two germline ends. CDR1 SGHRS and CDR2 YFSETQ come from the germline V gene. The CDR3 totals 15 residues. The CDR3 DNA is TGCGCCAGCAGCTCCCTCGGGGCGGGTGGTGAAAAACTGTTTTTT. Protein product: CASSSLGAGGEKLFF.

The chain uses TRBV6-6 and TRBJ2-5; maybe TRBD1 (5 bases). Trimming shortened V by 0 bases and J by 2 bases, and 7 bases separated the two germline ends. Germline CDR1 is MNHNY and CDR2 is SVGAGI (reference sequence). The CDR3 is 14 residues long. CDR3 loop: CASSYSGRQETQYF. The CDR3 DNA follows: TGTGCCAGCAGTTACTCGGGGCGGCAAGAGACCCAGTACTTC.

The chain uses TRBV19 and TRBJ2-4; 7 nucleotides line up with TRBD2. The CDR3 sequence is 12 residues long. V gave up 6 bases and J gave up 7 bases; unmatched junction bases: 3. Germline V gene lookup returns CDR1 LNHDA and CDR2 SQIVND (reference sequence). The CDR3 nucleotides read TGTGCCAGTAGAATGGGAGGGAACATTCAGTACTTC. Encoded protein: CASRMGGNIQYF.

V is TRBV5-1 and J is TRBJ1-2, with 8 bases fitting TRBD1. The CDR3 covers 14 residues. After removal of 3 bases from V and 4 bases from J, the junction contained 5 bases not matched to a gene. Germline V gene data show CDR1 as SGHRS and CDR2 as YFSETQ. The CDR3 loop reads CASSSRTGPYGYTF. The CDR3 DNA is TGCGCCAGCAGCTCGCGGACAGGGCCCTATGGCTACACCTTC.

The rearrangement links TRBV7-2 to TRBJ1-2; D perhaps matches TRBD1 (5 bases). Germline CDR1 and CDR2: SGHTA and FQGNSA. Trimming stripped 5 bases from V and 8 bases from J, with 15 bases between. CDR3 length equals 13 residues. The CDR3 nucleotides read TGTGCCAGCAGCATTAGCGGGGGGGAGGGCTACACCTTC. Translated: CASSISGGEGYTF. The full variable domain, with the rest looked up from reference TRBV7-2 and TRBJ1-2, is GAGVSQSPSNKVTEKGKDVELRCDPISGHTALYWYRQSLGQGLEFLIYFQGNSAPDKSGLPSDRFSAERTGGSVSTLTIQRTQQEDSAVYLCASSISGGEGYTFGSGTRLTVV.

This chain's CDR3 is CASSPGQGYGYTF. The CDR3 nucleotides are TGTGCCAGCAGTCCAGGGCAGGGGTATGGCTACACCTTC. The rearrangement joins TRBV2 to TRBJ1-2, with D possibly TRBD1 on 6 matching bases. Germline V gene data show CDR1 as SNHLY and CDR2 as FYNNEI. CDR3 length: 13 residues. V was pared by 5 bases and J by 5 bases, with 12 bases between.

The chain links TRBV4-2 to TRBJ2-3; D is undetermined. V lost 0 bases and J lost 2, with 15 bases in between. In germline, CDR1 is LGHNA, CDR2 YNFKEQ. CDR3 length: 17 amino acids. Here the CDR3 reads CASSQDSRLLNTDTQYF. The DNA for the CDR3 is TGTGCCAGCAGCCAAGATAGCAGACTCCTAAACACAGATACGCAGTATTTT.